Included here is one TCR beta chain sequence, with context. Sequenced by immunoSEQ multiplex PCR; TCRdb stores in-frame clones only, minus some. The sample has approximately 120,000 clones; about 86% are singletons. The data were taken from a study of blood T cell repertoires in COVID-19. Study at large: Samples taken during acute and convalescent COVID-19 were collected in the United States, Italy and Spain.

Per the germline V gene, CDR1 is PRHDT and CDR2 is FYEKMQ (reference sequence). The CDR3 consists of 11 residues. Deletions cut 4 bases from V and 15 bases from J, with 10 bases between. Sequenced material: peripheral blood. The clonotype comes from an elderly man with active or convalescent COVID-19. The chain joins TRBV13 to TRBJ1-6; weak D call: TRBD1 (5 bases). CDR3 sequence reads: CASSSRGHLHF. CDR3 DNA sequence: TGTGCCAGCAGCTCTAGGGGTCACCTCCACTTT.